The rows below give T cell receptor beta chains drawn from one sample of a study of blood T cell repertoires in COVID-19. The repertoire was sequenced with immunoSEQ multiplex PCR; TCRdb's copy has only in-frame clones and lacks some. The table records around 25,000 clones, approximately 85% of them present only once. Sequencing input: peripheral blood. These receptors all come from a woman aged 45 to 65 with active COVID-19. CDR3s include the opening cysteine and the closing phenylalanine or tryptophan. The D gene is left open where the match is weak. Size is stated for part of the rows, as once, few or many counts, or as a class when the clone is expanded.

abundance,j_gene,d_gene,v_gene,CDR3aa,CDR3nt
-,TRBJ1-6,-,TRBV28,CASRLRVSPLHF,TGTGCCAGCAGACTGAGGGTCTCACCCCTCCACTTT
-,TRBJ1-1,TRBD1,TRBV27,CASSSGQGAEAFF,TGTGCCAGCAGTTCGGGACAGGGGGCTGAAGCTTTCTTT
-,TRBJ2-3,TRBD2,TRBV5-1,CASRKGLATTDTQYF,TGCGCCAGCAGGAAGGGACTAGCGACCACAGATACGCAGTATTTT
-,TRBJ1-5,TRBD1,TRBV20-1,CSASPGQGYSNQPQHF,TGCAGTGCTAGTCCGGGACAGGGGTATAGCAATCAGCCCCAGCATTTT
-,TRBJ2-5,TRBD2,TRBV2,CASSAGLGPETQYF,TGTGCCAGCAGTGCGGGACTAGGCCCCGAGACCCAGTACTTC
-,TRBJ2-7,TRBD2,TRBV4-1,CASSRLLAGGADEQYF,TGCGCCAGCAGCCGCCTACTAGCGGGAGGGGCCGACGAGCAGTACTTC
-,TRBJ1-3,-,TRBV7-6,CASSRTAGPGNTIYF,TGTGCCAGCAGCCGGACAGCGGGACCTGGAAACACCATATATTTT
-,TRBJ1-1,TRBD1,TRBV2,CASQGQGEAFF,TGTGCCAGCCAAGGACAGGGTGAAGCTTTCTTT
-,TRBJ2-5,-,TRBV10-1,CASSHDAGTQYF,TGCGCCAGCAGCCACGACGCGGGGACCCAGTACTTC
once,TRBJ1-5,-,TRBV21-1,CASSKKGLGRHNQPQHF,TGTGCCAGCAGCAAGAAGGGGTTAGGTAGGCATAATCAGCCCCAGCATTTT
-,TRBJ2-3,-,TRBV19,CASSIPGYSTDTQYF,TGTGCCAGTAGTATCCCCGGGTACAGCACAGATACGCAGTATTTT
-,TRBJ2-7,TRBD1,TRBV3-1/TRBV3-2,CASSQRGLEQYF,TGTGCCAGCAGCCAGAGGGGGCTCGAGCAGTACTTC
-,TRBJ1-4,-,TRBV27,CASSFGGGEKLFF,TGTGCCAGCAGTTTTGGGGGGGGTGAAAAACTGTTTTTT
once,TRBJ2-5,TRBD2,TRBV30,CAWSRTSGETQYF,TGTGCCTGGAGTCGGACTAGCGGGGAGACCCAGTACTTC
-,TRBJ2-7,TRBD1,TRBV5-1,CASSSQGASSYEQYF,TGCGCCAGCAGCTCACAGGGGGCATCATCCTACGAGCAGTACTTC
-,TRBJ2-4,-,TRBV28,CASSLRQLAKNIQYF,TGTGCCAGCAGTTTAAGACAACTAGCCAAAAACATTCAGTACTTC
-,TRBJ1-2,-,TRBV28,CASAPGASNYGYTF,TGTGCCAGCGCGCCGGGAGCTTCTAACTATGGCTACACCTTC
-,TRBJ2-5,-,TRBV5-1,CASSLGPNAETQYF,TGCGCCAGCAGCTTGGGGCCCAACGCTGAGACCCAGTACTTC
-,TRBJ2-1,TRBD1,TRBV6-2/TRBV6-3,CASSRQGNDEQFF,TGTGCCAGCAGCCGACAGGGGAATGATGAGCAGTTCTTC
-,TRBJ2-7,TRBD2,TRBV28,CASSLGLAGALYNEQYF,TGTGCCAGCAGTTTAGGACTAGCGGGTGCCTTATATAACGAGCAGTACTTC
-,TRBJ2-1,-,TRBV5-1,CASSLDSNEQFF,TGCGCCAGCAGCTTGGACTCCAATGAGCAGTTCTTC
once,TRBJ2-5,-,TRBV6-6,CASSYSRDARQETQYF,TGTGCCAGCAGTTACTCGCGGGACGCCCGCCAAGAGACCCAGTACTTC
medium-sized,TRBJ1-1,-,TRBV7-8,CASSNTAGRGAFF,TGTGCCAGCAGCAACACCGCAGGGAGGGGAGCTTTCTTT
-,TRBJ2-7,TRBD1,TRBV2,CASSGQGYEQYF,TGTGCCAGCAGTGGACAGGGCTACGAGCAGTACTTC
few,TRBJ2-5,TRBD1,TRBV3-1/TRBV3-2,CASSQDQVRGQTQYF,TGTGCCAGCAGCCAAGATCAGGTCAGGGGGCAGACCCAGTACTTC
-,TRBJ2-2,TRBD2,TRBV28,CASHPGGAYTGELFF,TGTGCCAGCCACCCGGGGGGGGCTTACACCGGGGAGCTGTTTTTT
-,TRBJ2-1,TRBD2,TRBV9,CASSVGSGSYNEQFF,TGTGCCAGCAGCGTAGGTAGCGGGTCTTACAATGAGCAGTTCTTC
-,TRBJ2-3,-,TRBV3-1/TRBV3-2,CASSSRGLYSTDTQYF,TGTGCCAGCAGCTCACGAGGACTCTATAGCACAGATACGCAGTATTTT